This TCR beta chain was sequenced for a study of blood T cell repertoires in COVID-19. Overall study: The cDNA or gDNA used as material had been derived from T cells, B-cell-depleted T cells, or PBMCs.

V dropped 6 bases and J dropped 5 bases, with 23 bases sitting between them. The length of the CDR3 is 17 residues. Germline CDR1 and CDR2: ENHRY and SYGVKD. Participant reports of clinical history set cohort assignment. The repertoire was sequenced with immunoSEQ multiplex PCR; TCRdb's copy has only in-frame clones and lacks some. This sample carries around 280,000 clones, around 91% of them seen once, and the ten largest clones take 1.7%. This chain joins TRBV10-3 and TRBJ2-1; D uncertain. Sequences were obtained from PBMCs or T cells enriched from blood (not recorded which). This TCR was sampled from a young woman with acute COVID-19. The CDR3 loop is CAIRESPMVGEDNEQFF. The CDR3 nucleotides read TGTGCCATCAGGGAATCCCCTATGGTTGGTGAGGACAATGAGCAGTTCTTC.